This TCR beta chain was obtained from a study of early T cells in non-severe SARS-CoV-2 infection. Germline trimming cut 5 bases from V and 5 bases from J; bases unmatched to any gene: 12. Germline values: CDR1 LGHDT, CDR2 YNNKEL (reference sequence). This CDR3 is 15 amino acids long. Unique molecular identifiers were attached to individual cDNA molecules. TCRdb recomputed calls from the 5' RACE reads with MiXCR, one row per CDR3 protein. This table holds 20,000 to 30,000 distinct CDR3 sequences, about 4% found once. This clonotype was counted at least ten times. The chain has TRBV3-1 and TRBJ2-7, with TRBD2 matching 7 bases. The specimen sequenced was whole blood. This clonotype was sampled from an adult who was a healthcare worker with PCR-confirmed SARS-CoV-2 infection or an uninfected control (not recorded which). In nucleotides, the CDR3 is TGTGCCAGCAGCGGAAAGGCGGGAGAGATCGACGAGCAGTACTTC. Amino acid sequence: CASSGKAGEIDEQYF.